The TCR beta chain described here comes from a study of CD8+ T cells in alopecia areata. RNA, once extracted, was reverse transcribed into cDNA for use as the sequencing template. Profiling relied on immunoSEQ multiplex PCR, and the TCRdb table lists in-frame clones only, not all of them. The repertoire holds 220,000 or so clones, 57% seen once, with 0.45% in the top ten. The source was CD4+ T cells sorted from blood, collected at week 0. The sequence was collected from a human donor with alopecia areata.

The CDR3 DNA reads TGTGCCAGCAGTCGGCAGGGGGGGCTGAGTGAAAAACTGTTTTTT. Translated: CASSRQGGLSEKLFF. The V and J genes are TRBV27 and TRBJ1-4; 7 bases map to TRBD1. J lost 7 bases, V lost 5 bases, and 10 bases had no gene match. Germline CDR1 is MNHEY and CDR2 is SMNVEV (reference sequence). CDR3 length: 15 amino acids.